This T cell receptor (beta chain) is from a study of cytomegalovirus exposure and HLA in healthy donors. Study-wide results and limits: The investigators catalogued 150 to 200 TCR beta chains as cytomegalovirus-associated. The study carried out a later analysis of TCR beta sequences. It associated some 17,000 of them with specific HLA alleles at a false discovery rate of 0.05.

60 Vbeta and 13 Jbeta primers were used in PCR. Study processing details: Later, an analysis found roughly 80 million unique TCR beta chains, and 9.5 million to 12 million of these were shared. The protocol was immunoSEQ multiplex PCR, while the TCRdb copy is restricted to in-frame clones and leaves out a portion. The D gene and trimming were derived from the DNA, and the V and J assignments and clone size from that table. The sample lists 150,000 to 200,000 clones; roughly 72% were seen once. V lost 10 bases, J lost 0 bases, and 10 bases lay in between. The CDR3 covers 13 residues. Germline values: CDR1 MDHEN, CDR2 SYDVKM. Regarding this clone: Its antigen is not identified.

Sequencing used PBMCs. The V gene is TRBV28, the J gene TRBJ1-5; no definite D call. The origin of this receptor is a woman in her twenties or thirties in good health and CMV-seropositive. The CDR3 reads CATGIGSNQPQHF. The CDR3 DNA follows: TGTGCCACAGGTATAGGTAGCAATCAGCCCCAGCATTTT.